The 26 T cell receptor beta chains listed next were all sequenced from one sample in a study of T cells in Graves' hyperthyroidism and ophthalmopathy. RNA transcripts served as the template for amplifying TCR beta CDR3 regions. HTBI primers were employed in a first-round RT-PCR of the TCR CDR3. Via MiXCR, TCRdb re-called the multiplex PCR reads, giving one row per CDR3 protein. Of a few hundred thousand distinct CDR3 sequences in the sample, roughly 15% were seen once. Sequenced sample: blood. These receptors all stem from a woman aged 25 to 39 with Graves' ophthalmopathy.

Details on this clonotype: A much larger clone differs by one base, so this may be a read error. This sequence joins TRBV12-3 or TRBV12-4 and TRBJ2-2; a possible D gene is TRBD2 (6 bases). The CDR3 loop spans 14 amino acids. The CDR3 bases are TGTACCAGCACCGGGACTTCAAACACCGGGGAGCTGTTTTTT. Its protein is CTSTGTSNTGELFF.

In this sample, this clonotype turned up a few times. This is likely a read error, given that the CDR3 carries no conserved phenylalanine or tryptophan at its end. The rearrangement uses TRBV7-9 and TRBJ1-1; D is ambiguous. Between the trimmed V and J ends, which lost 6 bases and 8 bases, there was a span of 7 bases. The CDR3 is 10 amino acids. Germline assignment: CDR1 SEHNR and CDR2 FQNEAQ (reference sequence). The CDR3 here is CASRGGEAFL. CDR3 sequence (DNA): TGTGCCAGCAGGGGAGGGGAAGCTTTCCTT.

The V and J genes are TRBV6-2 or TRBV6-3 and TRBJ1-3, with 8 bases matching TRBD1. Unmatched junction bases numbered 7, after V lost 6 bases and J lost 3 bases. The CDR3 totals 15 residues. Looked up from germline, CDR1 is MNHEY and CDR2 is SVGEGT. The CDR3 is CASSHGQGRGNTIYF. The CDR3, as DNA: TGTGCCAGCAGCCACGGACAGGGTCGTGGAAACACCATATATTTT.

The table lists this clonotype with a few counts. The rearrangement uses TRBV18 and TRBJ2-1; TRBD2 matches 7 bases. CDR1 is KGHSH, CDR2 LQKENI, per germline. The CDR3 consists of 16 residues. Trimming cost V 3 bases and J 5 bases; bases outside gene matches: 10. The DNA of the CDR3 is TGTGCCAGCTCACCCCCTGATCGGGGGGTGAACAATGAGCAGTTCTTC. This gives the protein CASSPPDRGVNNEQFF.

This clonotype was detected many times. The chain links TRBV3-1 to TRBJ2-4; D uncertain. Germline CDR1 and CDR2: LGHDT and YNNKEL (reference sequence). The CDR3 is 16 amino acids. V lost 1 base and J 2 bases, leaving 12 bases between the germline ends. CDR3 in DNA: TGTGCCAGCAGCCAAGGGCACTCTCTAACCAAAAACATTCAGTACTTC. This translates into CASSQGHSLTKNIQYF.

This clonotype showed up many times. V and J are TRBV2 and TRBJ2-1, with 7 bases matching TRBD2. The germline V gene encodes CDR1 SNHLY and CDR2 FYNNEI. The CDR3 contains 16 residues. After removal of 0 bases from V and 4 bases from J, the junction contained 6 bases not matched to a gene. CDR3 loop: CASSEATGGPYNEQFF. The CDR3 DNA reads as TGTGCCAGCAGTGAAGCGACGGGGGGTCCTTACAATGAGCAGTTCTTC. Based on the CDR3 plus reference TRBV2 and TRBJ2-1, the full variable domain is EPEVTQTPSHQVTQMGQEVILRCVPISNHLYFYWYRQILGQKVEFLVSFYNNEISEKSEIFDDQFSVERPDGSNFTLKIRSTKLEDSAMYFCASSEATGGPYNEQFFGPGTRLTVL.

The V gene is TRBV2, the J gene TRBJ1-6, with D tentatively TRBD1 (5 bases). Trimming stripped 3 bases from V and 8 bases from J, with 11 bases between. The CDR3 totals 14 residues. Per germline, CDR1 SNHLY and CDR2 FYNNEI. CDR3 DNA: TGTGCCAGCAGTGATCTGAGGGGCGATTCACCCCTCCACTTT. Protein: CASSDLRGDSPLHF. Drawing the rest from reference TRBV2 and TRBJ1-6, the complete variable domain is EPEVTQTPSHQVTQMGQEVILRCVPISNHLYFYWYRQILGQKVEFLVSFYNNEISEKSEIFDDQFSVERPDGSNFTLKIRSTKLEDSAMYFCASSDLRGDSPLHFGNGTRLTVT.

This clonotype was observed at least ten times. This chain links TRBV6-1 with TRBJ2-2, with D uncertain. V was cut by 4 bases and J by 5 bases, with 5 bases left in between. The CDR3 covers 12 residues. Germline loops: CDR1 MNHNS, CDR2 SASEGT. The CDR3 loop is CASSAITGELFF. The CDR3 nucleotides are TGTGCCAGCAGTGCGATAACCGGGGAGCTGTTTTTT.

This clonotype was detected many times. The chain employs TRBV11-3 and TRBJ2-7; a possible D gene is TRBD2 (6 bases). The germline gives CDR1 SGHNT, CDR2 YENEEA. This CDR3 region has 13 residues. V shed 5 bases and J shed 6 bases, with 14 bases lying between them. In DNA, the CDR3 is TGTGCCAGCAGCATAATGCCCGGGGGCGAGCAGTACTTC. It specifies CASSIMPGGEQYF.

This clonotype appeared many times. This chain joins TRBV7-3 and TRBJ2-3, with 14 bases matching TRBD2. Germline V CDR1 and CDR2: SGHTA, FQGTGA. The CDR3 extends over 18 amino acids. Germline trimming cut 1 base from V and 1 base from J; bases unmatched to any gene: 4. The CDR3 nucleotides read TGTGCCAGCAGCTTAAATACGGGACTAGCGGGGGGCACAGATACGCAGTATTTT. Residues: CASSLNTGLAGGTDTQYF. Drawing the rest from reference TRBV7-3 and TRBJ2-3, the complete variable domain is GAGVSQTPSNKVTEKGKYVELRCDPISGHTALYWYRQSLGQGPEFLIYFQGTGAADDSGLPNDRFFAVRPEGSVSTLKIQRTERGDSAVYLCASSLNTGLAGGTDTQYFGPGTRLTVL.

The rearrangement joins TRBV20-1 to TRBJ2-5, with a weak D call TRBD1 (6 bases). The CDR3 runs 15 residues. Germline loops: CDR1 DFQATT, CDR2 SNEGSKA (reference sequence). V was pared by 1 base and J by 1 base, with 13 bases between. The CDR3, as DNA: TGCAGTGCTAGAGGCTCCCGACAGGTCCAAGAGACCCAGTACTTC. Amino acids: CSARGSRQVQETQYF.

This clonotype was seen repeatedly, ten times or more. V is TRBV18 and J is TRBJ2-1; D gene ambiguous. The germline V and J ends were trimmed by 3 bases and 4 bases, with 10 bases remaining between them. Germline V gene lookup returns CDR1 KGHSH and CDR2 LQKENI. The CDR3 length is 14 residues. In nucleotides, the CDR3 is TGTGCCAGCTCACCCTCGACGGTGTACAATGAGCAGTTCTTC. It is translated as CASSPSTVYNEQFF.

This chain's CDR3 is CASSRISGGAYNEQFF. CDR3 coding DNA: TGTGCCAGCAGTCGAATAAGCGGGGGGGCCTACAATGAGCAGTTCTTC. V and J are TRBV6-1 and TRBJ2-1, with 10 bases identical to TRBD2. The CDR3 runs to 16 residues. The germline CDR1 and CDR2 sequences are MNHNS and SASEGT. The trim removed 5 bases at V and 2 bases at J, leaving 6 bases unmatched.

This clonotype was recorded at least ten times. V is TRBV7-9 and J is TRBJ2-4; perhaps TRBD1 as D (5 bases). Germline CDR1 is SEHNR and CDR2 is FQNEAQ (reference sequence). This CDR3 comprises 12 residues. With 1 base removed from V and 7 bases from J, the gap between germline ends came to 5 bases. The DNA of the CDR3 is TGTGCCAGCAGCTTAGAGGGGAACATTCAGTACTTC. This translates into CASSLEGNIQYF.

This clonotype was observed many times. V usage is TRBV3-1 and J usage is TRBJ2-2; no firm D call. The V gene's germline CDR1 is LGHDT and CDR2 YNNKEL (reference sequence). There are 12 residues in the CDR3. Trimming shortened V by 3 bases and J by 7 bases, and 6 bases separated the two germline ends. The CDR3 nucleotides read TGTGCCAGCAGCCAGTGGATCGGGGAGCTGTTTTTT. Amino acid sequence: CASSQWIGELFF. The full variable domain, its missing parts supplied by reference TRBV3-1 and TRBJ2-2, is DTAVSQTPKYLVTQMGNDKSIKCEQNLGHDTMYWYKQDSKKFLKIMFSYNNKELIINETVPNRFSPKSPDKAHLNLHINSLELGDSAVYFCASSQWIGELFFGEGSRLTVL.

This clonotype was detected only a few times. This chain links TRBV7-9 with TRBJ1-6, with D uncertain. Trimming removed 3 bases at V and 0 bases at J, with 9 bases between. The CDR3 covers 16 residues. From germline, CDR1 is SEHNR and CDR2 FQNEAQ (reference sequence). CDR3 sequence reads: CASSLRGSSYNSPLHF. In nucleotides, the CDR3 is TGTGCCAGCAGCTTGAGAGGAAGCTCCTATAATTCACCCCTCCACTTT.

This clonotype has a count of ten or more. CDR3 coding DNA: TGTGCCAGCAGTCCTGCTCGACGGACAGACGGCGAGACCCAGTACTTC. Its protein product is CASSPARRTDGETQYF. This rearrangement joins TRBV6-1 to TRBJ2-5; weak D call: TRBD1 (6 bases). Between the trimmed V and J ends, which lost 5 bases and 5 bases, there was a span of 21 bases. This CDR3 spans 16 amino acids. CDR1 and CDR2 (germline): MNHNS, SASEGT.

This clonotype was recorded many times. This chain connects TRBV12-3 or TRBV12-4 to TRBJ1-2; the D gene is possibly TRBD1 (6 bases). The CDR3 spans 15 residues. The V gene lost 7 bases and the J gene lost 4 bases, with 19 bases spanning the gap. The CDR3: CASTIPGQRLYGYTF. In DNA, the CDR3 is TGTGCCAGCACTATTCCGGGACAACGACTCTATGGCTACACCTTC.

The CDR3, as DNA: TGTGCCAGCAGCCAAGATCCCCGGGGGGGCTCGGGCACCGGGGAGCTGTTTTTT. It yields the protein CASSQDPRGGSGTGELFF. The chain uses TRBV4-2 and TRBJ2-2; 8 bases match TRBD2. V shed 0 bases, J shed 4 bases, and the junction held 10 bases outside the gene matches. CDR3 length equals 18 residues. Germline V gene sequence: CDR1 LGHNA, CDR2 YNFKEQ.

This clonotype was observed a few times. The chain combines TRBV15 with TRBJ1-6; D perhaps matches TRBD1 (5 bases). CDR1 and CDR2 (germline): LNHNV, YYDKDF (reference sequence). Trimming shortened V by 1 base and J by 10 bases, and 20 bases separated the two germline ends. This CDR3 spans 17 amino acids. This CDR3 is CATSRARGGSVGSPLHF. As DNA, the CDR3 is TGTGCCACCAGCAGAGCTCGGGGCGGGTCGGTTGGATCACCCCTCCACTTT.

This clonotype has a handful of counts. This sequence joins TRBV9 and TRBJ1-1; 9 positions agree with TRBD1. This CDR3 is 13 amino acids long. J was trimmed by 10 bases and V by 7 bases; bases with no gene match: 11. Germline loops: CDR1 SGDLS, CDR2 YYNGEE. Here the CDR3 DNA reads TGTGCCAGCGGTGCCGGGACAGGGAGTCCAGCTTTCTTT. Translated: CASGAGTGSPAFF.

CDR3 in amino acids: CASSLRPVGQDTLSGGTIYF. As DNA, the CDR3 is TGTGCCAGCAGCTTAAGACCAGTGGGCCAGGACACCCTCTCTGGAGGCACCATATATTTT. This chain connects TRBV11-2 to TRBJ1-3; TRBD1 might be the D (5 bases). With 2 bases removed from V and 9 bases from J, the gap between germline ends came to 32 bases. The CDR3 consists of 20 residues. CDR1 and CDR2 from the germline V gene are SGHAT and FQNNGV.

This clonotype was found many times. The J gene is TRBJ1-2, the V gene TRBV3-1, with unresolved D. Trimming took off 0 bases at V and 5 bases at J, with 7 bases between the two ends. Germline CDR1 is LGHDT and CDR2 is YNNKEL (reference sequence). The CDR3 extends over 13 amino acids. The DNA for the CDR3 is TGTGCCAGCAGCCAAGATCCGAGTTATGGCTACACCTTC. Translated, it gives CASSQDPSYGYTF.

This clonotype was seen repeatedly, ten times or more. The chain combines TRBV6-2 or TRBV6-3 with TRBJ2-7; possibly TRBD1 for D (5 bases). V lost 5 bases and J lost 3, with 14 bases in between. This CDR3 comprises 14 residues. Germline-derived CDR1 and CDR2 are MNHEY and SVGEGT. The DNA of the CDR3 is TGTGCCAGCAGTCCAAGGGGAACACTCTACGAGCAGTACTTC. It specifies CASSPRGTLYEQYF.

This clonotype has at least ten counts. The CDR3 bases are TGTGCCAGCAGCTTACACGGGACGAGCACCGGGGAGCTGTTTTTT. It is translated as CASSLHGTSTGELFF. The chain links TRBV7-2 to TRBJ2-2, with D perhaps TRBD1 or TRBD2 (5 bases each). This CDR3 is 15 amino acids long. Per the germline V gene, CDR1 is SGHTA and CDR2 is FQGNSA. Trimming shortened V by 2 bases and J by 4 bases, and 11 bases separated the two germline ends. Complete variable domain (other parts from reference TRBV7-2 and TRBJ2-2): GAGVSQSPSNKVTEKGKDVELRCDPISGHTALYWYRQSLGQGLEFLIYFQGNSAPDKSGLPSDRFSAERTGGSVSTLTIQRTQQEDSAVYLCASSLHGTSTGELFFGEGSRLTVL.

As concerns this clonotype: A read error is possible here, since a much larger clone lies one base away. The V and J genes are TRBV29-1 and TRBJ1-2; a weak D match, TRBD1 (5 bases). Germline values: CDR1 SQVTM, CDR2 ANQGSEA. The CDR3 totals 12 residues. The CDR3: CSVGQRNCGYTF. The DNA for the CDR3 is TGCAGCGTTGGACAGCGGAACTGTGGCTACACCTTC.